This TCR beta chain was identified during a study of cytotoxic CD8 clonotypes in ibrutinib-treated CLL. Study overall: Responses: roughly 25 partial, 2 complete; after median approximately six years, about 15 stayed remitted, approximately twelve progressed. Response samples were obtained once patients had received a median 12 months of treatment, range 6 to 36.

Details on this clone: What it binds is not known.

About 2 micrograms of genomic DNA (from cryopreserved PBMCs) were used for TCR beta libraries. Using immunoSEQ multiplex PCR, the repertoire was profiled, and TCRdb retains in-frame clones only, with some absent. The data contain 130,000 or so clones, 79% of them singletons. The study, taken as a whole, reports: The study found public clonotypes uncommon, contracting or stable on treatment.

CDR1 and CDR2 from the germline V gene are SEHNR and FQNEAQ (reference sequence). The CDR3 has 14 amino acids. V was clipped by 5 bases and J by 1 base; unmatched bases: 4. This chain uses TRBV7-9 with TRBJ1-1, with 7 nucleotides matching TRBD1. This clonotype originated in a human donor with chronic lymphocytic leukemia. The source was PBMCs, collected after 12 months of ibrutinib treatment. The CDR3: CASSPWTGNTEAFF. The CDR3 bases are TGTGCCAGCAGCCCCTGGACAGGGAACACTGAAGCTTTCTTT.